This T cell receptor (beta chain) came from a study of blood T cell repertoires in COVID-19. Original data processing: Amplified reference gene primers provided the basis for estimating nucleated cell counts. TCRdb's copy holds only in-frame clones and misses some; the assay was immunoSEQ multiplex PCR. V and J calls and clone size are those listed in that table; D and trimming were worked out from the DNA. Of some 38,000 clones listed, approximately 81% are singletons. The count of this clone is one. The sample comprised peripheral blood. The sequence came from a man in his 60s with COVID-19, enrolled during active disease.

This CDR3 is CASTRAPGQSMNTEAFF. CDR3 DNA sequence: TGTGCCAGCACCCGGGCTCCGGGACAGTCTATGAACACTGAAGCTTTCTTT. The V gene is TRBV27, the J gene TRBJ1-1; TRBD1 agrees at 7 bases. This CDR3 contains 17 residues. After removal of 7 bases from V and 0 bases from J, the junction contained 14 bases not matched to a gene. Germline lookup yields CDR1 MNHEY and CDR2 SMNVEV (reference sequence).